The source of this T cell receptor delta chain is a study of human gamma delta and Vdelta1 T cells. Study-level findings and limits: Reportedly, Delta One T cells were polyclonal and broadly targeted acute myeloid leukemia.

TCRdb reran clone calling via CATT on the PCR reads. The sample gives about 6,500 delta-chain clones, about 40% of which show up once; approximately 5.9% is in the top ten. The CDR3 is 21 amino acids. The V segment lost 0 bases and the J segment 7 bases; nucleotides outside the gene matches: 22. CDR1 and CDR2 from the germline V gene are TSWWSYY and QGS. The table lists this clone with a few counts. The antigen is not known. This chain uses TRDV1 with TRDJ1; 11 bases align to TRDD3. Material for sequencing was Vdelta1 gamma-delta T cells from blood grown in culture (DOT cells). This sequence was found in a human donor in good health. The CDR3, as DNA: TGTGCTCTTGGGGAACTCGTCCCCCGCCGGGACTACTGGGGGATAGGGACTAAACTCATCTTT. Its translation: CALGELVPRRDYWGIGTKLIF.